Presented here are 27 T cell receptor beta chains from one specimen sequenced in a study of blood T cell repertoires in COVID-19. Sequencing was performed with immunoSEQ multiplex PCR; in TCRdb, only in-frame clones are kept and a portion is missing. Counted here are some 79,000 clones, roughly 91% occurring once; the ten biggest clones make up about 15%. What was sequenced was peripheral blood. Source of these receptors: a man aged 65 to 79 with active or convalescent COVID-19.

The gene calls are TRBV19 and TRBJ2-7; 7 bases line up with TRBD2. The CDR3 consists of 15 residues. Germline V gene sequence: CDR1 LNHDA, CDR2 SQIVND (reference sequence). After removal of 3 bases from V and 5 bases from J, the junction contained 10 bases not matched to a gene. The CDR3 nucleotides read TGTGCCAGTAGTATGGGGAGGGGCCCAAGGAACGAGCAGTACTTC. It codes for CASSMGRGPRNEQYF.

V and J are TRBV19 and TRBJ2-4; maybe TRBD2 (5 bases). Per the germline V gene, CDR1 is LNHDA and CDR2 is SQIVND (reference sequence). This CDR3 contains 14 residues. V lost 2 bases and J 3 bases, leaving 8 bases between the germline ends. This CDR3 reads CASSILGGKNIQYF. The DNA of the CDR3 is TGTGCCAGTAGTATATTAGGAGGCAAAAACATTCAGTACTTC.

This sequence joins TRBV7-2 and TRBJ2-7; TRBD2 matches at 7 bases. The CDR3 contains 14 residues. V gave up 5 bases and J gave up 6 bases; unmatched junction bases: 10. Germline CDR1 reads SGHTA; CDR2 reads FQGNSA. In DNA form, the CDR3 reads TGTGCCAGCAGCCCCCCCGGGGGGTCAGTCGAGCAGTACTTC. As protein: CASSPPGGSVEQYF.

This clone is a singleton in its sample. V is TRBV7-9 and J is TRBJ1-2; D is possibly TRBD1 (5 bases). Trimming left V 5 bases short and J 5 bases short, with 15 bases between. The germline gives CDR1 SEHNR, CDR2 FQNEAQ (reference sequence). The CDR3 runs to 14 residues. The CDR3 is CASSPGTRGYGYTF. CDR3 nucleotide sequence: TGTGCCAGCAGCCCCGGGACTCGAGGGTATGGCTACACCTTC. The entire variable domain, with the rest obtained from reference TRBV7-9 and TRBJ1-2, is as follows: DTGVSQNPRHKITKRGQNVTFRCDPISEHNRLYWYRQTLGQGPEFLTYFQNEAQLEKSRLLSDRFSAERPKGSFSTLEIQRTEQGDSAMYLCASSPGTRGYGYTFGSGTRLTVV.

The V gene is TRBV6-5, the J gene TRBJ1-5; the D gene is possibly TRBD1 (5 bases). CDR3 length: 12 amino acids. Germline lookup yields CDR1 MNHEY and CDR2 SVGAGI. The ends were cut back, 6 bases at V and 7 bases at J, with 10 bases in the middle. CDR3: CASSRVRQPQHF. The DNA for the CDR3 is TGTGCCAGCAGCAGGGTGAGGCAGCCCCAGCATTTT.

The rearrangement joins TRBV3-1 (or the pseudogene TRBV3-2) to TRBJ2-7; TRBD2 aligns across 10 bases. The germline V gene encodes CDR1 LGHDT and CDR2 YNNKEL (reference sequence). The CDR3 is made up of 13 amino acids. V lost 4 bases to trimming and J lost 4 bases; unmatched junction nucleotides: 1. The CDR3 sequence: CASSRTSGYEQYF. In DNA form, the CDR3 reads TGTGCCAGCAGCCGGACTAGCGGTTACGAGCAGTACTTC.

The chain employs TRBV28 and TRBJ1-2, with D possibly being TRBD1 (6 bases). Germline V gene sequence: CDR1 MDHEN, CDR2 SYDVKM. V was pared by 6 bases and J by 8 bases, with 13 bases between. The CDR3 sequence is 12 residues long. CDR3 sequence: CASSRTGRGYTF. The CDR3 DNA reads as TGTGCCAGCAGCCGAACAGGGAGAGGCTACACCTTC.

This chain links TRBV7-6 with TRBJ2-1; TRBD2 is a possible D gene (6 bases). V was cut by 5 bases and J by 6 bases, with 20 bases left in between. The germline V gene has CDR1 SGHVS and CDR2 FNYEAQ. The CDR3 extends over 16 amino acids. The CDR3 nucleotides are TGTGCCAGCAGCAAAGCTAGCGCCTCGTCCACCAATGAGCAGTTCTTC. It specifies CASSKASASSTNEQFF.

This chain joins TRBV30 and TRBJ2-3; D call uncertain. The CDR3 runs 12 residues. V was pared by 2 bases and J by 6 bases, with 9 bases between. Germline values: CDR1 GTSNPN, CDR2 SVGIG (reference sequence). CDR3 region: CAWSLQVDTQYF. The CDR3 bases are TGTGCCTGGAGTCTCCAGGTGGATACGCAGTATTTT.

CDR3 amino acids: CASNTNREVGKLFF. CDR3 DNA sequence: TGTGCCAGCAACACGAATCGGGAGGTTGGAAAACTGTTTTTT. The chain combines TRBV6-5 with TRBJ1-4; no firm D call. V dropped 7 bases and J dropped 10 bases, with 19 bases sitting between them. Germline loops: CDR1 MNHEY, CDR2 SVGAGI. The CDR3 is 14 residues long.

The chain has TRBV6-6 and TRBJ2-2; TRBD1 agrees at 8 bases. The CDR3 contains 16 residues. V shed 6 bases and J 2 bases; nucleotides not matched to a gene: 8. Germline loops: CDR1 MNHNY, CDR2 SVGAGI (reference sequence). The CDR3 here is CASSQTGAPNTGELFF. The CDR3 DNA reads TGTGCCAGCAGCCAGACAGGGGCCCCCAACACCGGGGAGCTGTTTTTT.

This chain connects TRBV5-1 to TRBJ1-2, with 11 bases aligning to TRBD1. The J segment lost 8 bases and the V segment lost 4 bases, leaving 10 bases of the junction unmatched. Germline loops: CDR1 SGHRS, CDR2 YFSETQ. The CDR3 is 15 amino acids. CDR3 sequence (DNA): TGCGCCAGCAGCATGGACAGGGGGCAATTGAGCGGCTACACCTTC. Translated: CASSMDRGQLSGYTF.

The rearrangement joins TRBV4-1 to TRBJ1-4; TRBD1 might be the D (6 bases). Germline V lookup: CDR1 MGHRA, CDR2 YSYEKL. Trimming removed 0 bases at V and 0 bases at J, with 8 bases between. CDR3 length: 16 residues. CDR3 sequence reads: CASSQEQGATNEKLFF. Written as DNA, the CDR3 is TGCGCCAGCAGCCAAGAACAGGGAGCAACTAATGAAAAACTGTTTTTT.

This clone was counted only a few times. The CDR3, as DNA: TGTGCCATCAGTGATGGTCTAGGGAACACTGAAGCTTTCTTT. Encoded protein: CAISDGLGNTEAFF. J is TRBJ1-1 and V is TRBV10-3; D gene uncertain. The CDR3 is made up of 14 amino acids. From germline, CDR1 is ENHRY and CDR2 SYGVKD. V shed 3 bases and J shed 1 base, with 9 bases lying between them.

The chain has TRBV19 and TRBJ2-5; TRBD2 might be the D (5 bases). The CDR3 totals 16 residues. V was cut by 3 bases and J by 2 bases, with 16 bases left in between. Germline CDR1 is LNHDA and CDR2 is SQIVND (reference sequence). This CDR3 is CASSMFGVGQQETQYF. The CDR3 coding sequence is TGTGCCAGTAGTATGTTCGGGGTAGGGCAGCAAGAGACCCAGTACTTC.

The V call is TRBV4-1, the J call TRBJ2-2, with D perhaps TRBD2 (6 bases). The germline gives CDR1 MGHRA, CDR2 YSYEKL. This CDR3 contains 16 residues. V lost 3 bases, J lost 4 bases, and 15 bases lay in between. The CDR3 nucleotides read TGCGCCAGCAGCCAGCCGGGACTGAGGGGCACCGGGGAGCTGTTTTTT. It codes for CASSQPGLRGTGELFF.

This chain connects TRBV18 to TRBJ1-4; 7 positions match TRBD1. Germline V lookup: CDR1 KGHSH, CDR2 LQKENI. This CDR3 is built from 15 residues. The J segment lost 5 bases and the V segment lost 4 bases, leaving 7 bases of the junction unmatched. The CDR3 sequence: CASSLTGASNEKLFF. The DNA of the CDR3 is TGTGCCAGCTCACTAACAGGGGCGTCGAATGAAAAACTGTTTTTT.

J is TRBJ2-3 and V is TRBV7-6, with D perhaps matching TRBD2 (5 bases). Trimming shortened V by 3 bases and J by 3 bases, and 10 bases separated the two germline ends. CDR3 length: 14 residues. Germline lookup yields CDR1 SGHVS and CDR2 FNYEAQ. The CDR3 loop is CASSFTSVTDTQYF. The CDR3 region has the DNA TGTGCCAGCAGCTTTACTAGTGTTACAGATACGCAGTATTTT.

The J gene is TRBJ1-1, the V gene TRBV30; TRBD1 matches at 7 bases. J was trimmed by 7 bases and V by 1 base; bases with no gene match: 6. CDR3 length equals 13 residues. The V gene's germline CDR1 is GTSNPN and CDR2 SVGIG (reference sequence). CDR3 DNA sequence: TGTGCCTGGAGTGCCGGGACAGCCCGTGAAGCTTTCTTT. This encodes CAWSAGTAREAFF.

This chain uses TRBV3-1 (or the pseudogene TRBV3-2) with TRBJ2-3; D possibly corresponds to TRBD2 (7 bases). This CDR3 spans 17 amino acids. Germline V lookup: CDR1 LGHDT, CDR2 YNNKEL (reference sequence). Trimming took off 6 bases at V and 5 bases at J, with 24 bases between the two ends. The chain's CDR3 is CASSLVGGGSIRDTQYF. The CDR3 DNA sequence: TGTGCCAGCAGTCTCGTTGGGGGCGGGAGTATCCGAGATACGCAGTATTTT.

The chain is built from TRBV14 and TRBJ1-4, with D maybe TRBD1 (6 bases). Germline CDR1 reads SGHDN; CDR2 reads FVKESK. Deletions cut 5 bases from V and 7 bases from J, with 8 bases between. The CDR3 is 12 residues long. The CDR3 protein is CASSTGREKLFF. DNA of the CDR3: TGTGCCAGCAGCACAGGGCGTGAAAAACTGTTTTTT. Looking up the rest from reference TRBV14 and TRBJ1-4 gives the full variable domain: EAGVTQFPSHSVIEKGQTVTLRCDPISGHDNLYWYRRVMGKEIKFLLHFVKESKQDESGMPNNRFLAERTGGTYSTLKVQPAELEDSGVYFCASSTGREKLFFGSGTQLSVL.

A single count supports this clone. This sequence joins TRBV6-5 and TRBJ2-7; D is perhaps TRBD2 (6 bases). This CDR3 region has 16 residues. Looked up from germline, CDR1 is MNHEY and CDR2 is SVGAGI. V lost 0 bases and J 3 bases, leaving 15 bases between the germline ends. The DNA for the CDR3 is TGTGCCAGCAGTTACTCCGGGAGCAGGGTTGGCTACGAGCAGTACTTC. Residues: CASSYSGSRVGYEQYF.

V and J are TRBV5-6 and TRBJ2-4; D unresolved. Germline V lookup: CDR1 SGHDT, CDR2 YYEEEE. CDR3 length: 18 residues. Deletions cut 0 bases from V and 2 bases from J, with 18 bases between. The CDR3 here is CASSLATLRAFSKNIQYF. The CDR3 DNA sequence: TGTGCCAGCAGCTTGGCGACGTTAAGAGCGTTCTCCAAAAACATTCAGTACTTC. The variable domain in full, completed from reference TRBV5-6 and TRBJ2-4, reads DAGVTQSPTHLIKTRGQQVTLRCSPKSGHDTVSWYQQALGQGPQFIFQYYEEEERQRGNFPDRFSGHQFPNYSSELNVNALLLGDSALYLCASSLATLRAFSKNIQYFGAGTRLSVL.

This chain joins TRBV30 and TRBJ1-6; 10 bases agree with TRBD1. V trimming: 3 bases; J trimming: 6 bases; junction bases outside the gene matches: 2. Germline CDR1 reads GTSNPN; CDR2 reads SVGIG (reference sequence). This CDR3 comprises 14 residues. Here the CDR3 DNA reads TGTGCCTGGAGGGACAGGGGGTTTAATTCACCCCTCCACTTT. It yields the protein CAWRDRGFNSPLHF.

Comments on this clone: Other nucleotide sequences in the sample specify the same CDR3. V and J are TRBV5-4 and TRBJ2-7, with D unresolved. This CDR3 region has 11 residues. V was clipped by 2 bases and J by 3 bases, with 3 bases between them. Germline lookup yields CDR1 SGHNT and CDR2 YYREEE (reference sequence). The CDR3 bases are TGTGCCAGCAGCTTTAACTACGAGCAGTACTTC. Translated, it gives CASSFNYEQYF.

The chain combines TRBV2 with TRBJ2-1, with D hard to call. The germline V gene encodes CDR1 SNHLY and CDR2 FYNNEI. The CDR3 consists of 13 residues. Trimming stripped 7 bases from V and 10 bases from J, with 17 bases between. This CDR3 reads CASTKPAVPEQFF. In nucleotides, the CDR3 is TGTGCCAGCACTAAGCCCGCGGTCCCGGAGCAGTTCTTC.

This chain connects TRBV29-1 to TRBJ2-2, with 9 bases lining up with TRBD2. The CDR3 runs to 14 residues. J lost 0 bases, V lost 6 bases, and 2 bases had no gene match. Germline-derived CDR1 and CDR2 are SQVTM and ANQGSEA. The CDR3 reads CSVRLAANTGELFF. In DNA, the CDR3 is TGCAGCGTCCGACTAGCGGCGAACACCGGGGAGCTGTTTTTT.